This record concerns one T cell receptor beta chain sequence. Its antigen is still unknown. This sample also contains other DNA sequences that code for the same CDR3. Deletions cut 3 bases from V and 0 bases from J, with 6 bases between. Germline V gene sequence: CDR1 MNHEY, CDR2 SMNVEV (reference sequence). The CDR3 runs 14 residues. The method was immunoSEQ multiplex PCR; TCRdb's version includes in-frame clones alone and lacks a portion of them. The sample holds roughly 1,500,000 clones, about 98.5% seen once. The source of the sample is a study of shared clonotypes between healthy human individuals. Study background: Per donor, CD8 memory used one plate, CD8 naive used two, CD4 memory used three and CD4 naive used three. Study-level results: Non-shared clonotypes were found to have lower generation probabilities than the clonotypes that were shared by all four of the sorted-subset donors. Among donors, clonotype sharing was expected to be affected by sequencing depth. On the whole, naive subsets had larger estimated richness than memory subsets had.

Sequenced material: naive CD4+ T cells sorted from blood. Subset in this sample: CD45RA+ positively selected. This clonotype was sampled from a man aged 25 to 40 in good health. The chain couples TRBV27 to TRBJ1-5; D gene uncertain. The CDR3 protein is CASSFMGSNQPQHF. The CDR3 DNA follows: TGTGCCAGCAGTTTTATGGGTAGCAATCAGCCCCAGCATTTT.